This T cell receptor (beta chain) was captured by sequencing in a study of breast tumors, draining lymph nodes, adjacent tissues. Findings and caveats of the study: Tumor T cell lymph node origin was a supported hypothesis, not proven. Tumor TCR diversity was below lymph nodes but above nontumor tissue.

TCRdb ran MiXCR on the multiplex PCR reads and lists one entry per CDR3 protein. The sample lists some 97,000 distinct CDR3 sequences; about 20% were seen once. A word on this clonotype: Its cognate antigen is unknown. One end of the junction fails to match germline, which may point to a read error.

Breast cancer patients provided tissue from their axillary draining lymph nodes. CDR1 is GTSNPN and CDR2 is SVGIG in the germline V gene (reference sequence). The CDR3 is made up of 16 amino acids. This clonotype was sampled from a female donor with breast cancer. Some clones in this sample may be carry-over from other donors' samples. The chain recombines TRBV30 with TRBJ2-2; D unclear. The sample consisted of axillary lymph node tissue. CDR3 residues: CDWSSDVCSSDLELFF. The DNA of the CDR3 is TGTGACTGGAGTTCAGACGTGTGCTCTTCCGATCTGGAGCTGTTTTTT.